Listed below are T cell receptor beta chains from one sample, sequenced in a study of CDR3 diversity in severe acne. TCRdb analysed the PCR reads with MiXCR anew, one entry per CDR3 protein. The sample includes around 100,000 distinct CDR3 sequences, around 56% seen only once; the top ten take approximately 13%. Sequencing was performed on blood. Receptor source: a male donor with acne. Each CDR3 is given with its conserved first and last residue. D genes are given only for firm matches. Not all rows give a size; the values are once, few, many and, for expanded clones, a class.

V gene,J gene,clone size,D gene,CDR3 protein,CDR3 DNA
TRBV2,TRBJ1-4,many,NA,CASSEIRGEKLFF,TGTGCCAGCAGTGAGATCAGGGGCGAAAAACTGTTTTTT
TRBV5-1,TRBJ1-6,NA,NA,CASRRTPSEESFHF,TGCGCCAGCAGGCGAACCCCCTCCGAGGAGTCGTTCCACTTT
TRBV19,TRBJ1-1,many,NA,CASAQASLGDTEAFF,TGTGCCAGCGCCCAGGCGTCGCTTGGGGACACTGAAGCTTTCTTT
TRBV5-1,TRBJ2-1,once,TRBD1,CASSTGTASYNEQFF,TGCGCCAGCAGCACAGGGACAGCCTCCTACAATGAGCAGTTCTTC
TRBV7-9,TRBJ1-1,NA,NA,CASSKSQPGRDTEAFF,TGTGCCAGCAGTAAATCCCAACCGGGGCGGGACACTGAAGCTTTCTTT
TRBV7-9,TRBJ2-7,many,TRBD1,CASSDTGAEQYF,TGTGCCAGCAGCGATACAGGGGCCGAGCAGTACTTC
TRBV9,TRBJ1-1,NA,TRBD1,CASSLRTGNTEAFF,TGTGCCAGCAGCCTAAGGACAGGGAACACTGAAGCTTTCTTT
TRBV12-3/TRBV12-4,TRBJ2-1,NA,NA,CASTEVGGYNEQFF,TGTGCCAGCACCGAAGTTGGGGGCTACAATGAGCAGTTCTTC
TRBV12-3/TRBV12-4,TRBJ1-6,many,NA,CASQEGLMTPLHF,TGTGCCAGCCAGGAGGGCCTGATGACACCCCTCCACTTT
TRBV7-6,TRBJ2-1,many,TRBD2,CASSLTSGSSNEQFF,TGTGCCAGCAGCTTGACTAGCGGGAGTAGTAATGAGCAGTTCTTC
TRBV10-1,TRBJ2-2,NA,TRBD2,CASSEGKRGNTGELFF,TGCGCCAGCAGTGAGGGCAAGCGGGGGAACACCGGGGAGCTGTTTTTT
TRBV6-6,TRBJ1-5,NA,NA,CASSYREESNQPQHF,TGTGCCAGCAGTTACCGGGAGGAGAGCAATCAGCCCCAGCATTTT
TRBV6-4,TRBJ2-3,many,NA,CASSLEGTDTQYF,TGTGCCAGCAGCCTAGAAGGCACAGATACGCAGTATTTT
TRBV5-8,TRBJ2-3,many,NA,CATKPRGSSTDTQYF,TGTGCCACCAAACCGAGGGGGTCTAGCACAGATACGCAGTATTTT
TRBV3-1,TRBJ2-7,NA,NA,CASSHLRSYEQYF,TGTGCCAGCAGCCACCTCCGATCCTACGAGCAGTACTTC
TRBV15,TRBJ1-4,NA,NA,CATSRVRGPATNEKLFF,TGTGCCACCAGCAGAGTTAGGGGCCCCGCAACTAATGAAAAACTGTTTTTT
TRBV20-1,TRBJ1-3,many,NA,CSASLGGPGNTIYF,TGCAGTGCTAGTTTGGGGGGCCCTGGAAACACCATATATTTT
TRBV6-5,TRBJ1-2,NA,NA,CASSYIAWQGTQYGYTF,TGTGCCAGCAGTTATATCGCATGGCAGGGGACTCAGTATGGCTACACCTTC
TRBV19,TRBJ2-2,few,TRBD1,CASSPGQGYTGELFF,TGTGCCAGTAGTCCGGGACAGGGTTACACCGGGGAGCTGTTTTTT
TRBV10-3,TRBJ1-6,NA,NA,CASIDTPAPNSPLHF,TGTGCCAGCATCGATACCCCGGCCCCCAATTCACCCCTCCACTTT
TRBV9,TRBJ1-5,NA,NA,CASSETGSGQPQHF,TGTGCCAGCAGTGAAACAGGGTCGGGTCAGCCCCAGCATTTT
TRBV20-1,TRBJ2-3,NA,TRBD1,CSARLPGTGGSYNEQYF,TGCAGTGCTAGATTACCCGGGACAGGCGGTTCCTACAATGAGCAGTATTTT
TRBV20-1,TRBJ2-7,NA,NA,CSARDEGQYF,TGCAGTGCTAGAGATGAGGGGCAGTACTTC
TRBV7-2,TRBJ2-2,many,TRBD1,CASSFRTGLNTGELFF,TGTGCCAGCAGCTTCCGGACAGGGTTGAACACCGGGGAGCTGTTTTTT
TRBV28,TRBJ1-2,NA,NA,CASSKASSNYGYTF,TGTGCCAGCAGTAAGGCCAGTTCTAACTATGGCTACACCTTC
TRBV20-1,TRBJ2-1,NA,TRBD2,CSAGGSGRAGEQFF,TGCAGTGCCGGGGGAAGCGGGAGGGCCGGTGAGCAGTTCTTC
TRBV20-1,TRBJ2-7,once,TRBD2,CSARDVTSGKTIYEQYF,TGCAGTGCTAGAGATGTAACTAGCGGGAAGACAATCTACGAGCAGTACTTC
TRBV11-1,TRBJ2-1,few,TRBD2,CASSLAEIYNEQFF,TGTGCCAGCAGCCTAGCGGAGATCTACAATGAGCAGTTCTTC
TRBV19,TRBJ2-5,NA,TRBD1,CASSWTTGEETQYF,TGTGCCAGTAGCTGGACAACAGGGGAAGAGACCCAGTACTTC
TRBV15,TRBJ2-1,NA,NA,CATSRYGQGYEQFF,TGTGCCACCAGCAGGTATGGACAAGGCTATGAGCAGTTCTTC
TRBV29-1,TRBJ2-7,NA,TRBD2,CSVVGGSGYEQYF,TGCAGCGTTGTTGGCGGGAGCGGGTACGAGCAGTACTTC
TRBV10-3,TRBJ2-7,NA,TRBD1,CAIAGTGAYEQYF,TGTGCCATTGCCGGGACAGGGGCCTACGAGCAGTACTTC
TRBV15,TRBJ2-5,many,NA,CATSWTDGTFQETQYF,TGTGCCACCAGCTGGACAGACGGAACCTTCCAAGAGACCCAGTACTTC